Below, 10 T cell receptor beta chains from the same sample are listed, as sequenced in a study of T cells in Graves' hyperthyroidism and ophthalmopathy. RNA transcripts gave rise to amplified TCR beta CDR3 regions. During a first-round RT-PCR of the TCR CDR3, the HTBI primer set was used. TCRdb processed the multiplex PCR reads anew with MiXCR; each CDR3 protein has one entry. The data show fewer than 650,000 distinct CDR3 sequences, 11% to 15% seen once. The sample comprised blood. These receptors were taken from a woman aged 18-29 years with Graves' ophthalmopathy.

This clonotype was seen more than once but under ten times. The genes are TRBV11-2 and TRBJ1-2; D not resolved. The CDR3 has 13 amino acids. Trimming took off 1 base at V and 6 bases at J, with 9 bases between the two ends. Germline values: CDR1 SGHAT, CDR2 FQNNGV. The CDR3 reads CASSLVGNNGYTF. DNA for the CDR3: TGTGCCAGCAGCTTAGTGGGAAACAATGGCTACACCTTC.

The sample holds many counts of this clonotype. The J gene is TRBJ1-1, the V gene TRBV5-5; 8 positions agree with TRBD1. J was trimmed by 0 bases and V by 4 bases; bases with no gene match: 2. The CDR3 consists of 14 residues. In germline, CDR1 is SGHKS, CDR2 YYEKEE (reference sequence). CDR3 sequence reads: CASSQDRVNTEAFF. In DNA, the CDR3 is TGTGCCAGCAGCCAGGACAGGGTGAACACTGAAGCTTTCTTT.

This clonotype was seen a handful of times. The CDR3 region has the DNA TGTGCCAGCAGTACCGGGCCCTTGGGAACTAATGAAAAACTGTTTTTT. It yields the protein CASSTGPLGTNEKLFF. V gene TRBV5-8 combines with J gene TRBJ1-4, with unresolved D. This CDR3 has 16 residues. V lost 5 bases, J lost 1 base, and 15 bases lay in between. The germline V gene has CDR1 SGHTS and CDR2 YDEGEE.

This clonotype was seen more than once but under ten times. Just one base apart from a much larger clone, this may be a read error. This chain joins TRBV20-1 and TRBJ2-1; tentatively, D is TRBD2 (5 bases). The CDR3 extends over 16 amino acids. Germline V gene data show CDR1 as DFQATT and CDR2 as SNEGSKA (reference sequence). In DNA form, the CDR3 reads TGCAGTGCTAGAGATCCGGCGGGCAGCTCCTACGATGAGCAGTTCTTC. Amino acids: CSARDPAGSSYDEQFF.

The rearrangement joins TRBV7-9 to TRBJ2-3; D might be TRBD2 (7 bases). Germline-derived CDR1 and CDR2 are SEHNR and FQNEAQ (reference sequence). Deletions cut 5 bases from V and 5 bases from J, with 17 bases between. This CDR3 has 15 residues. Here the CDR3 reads CASSKYGGREDTQYF. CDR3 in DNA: TGTGCCAGCAGCAAATACGGGGGGCGGGAAGATACGCAGTATTTT. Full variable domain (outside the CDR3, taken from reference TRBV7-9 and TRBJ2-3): DTGVSQNPRHKITKRGQNVTFRCDPISEHNRLYWYRQTLGQGPEFLTYFQNEAQLEKSRLLSDRFSAERPKGSFSTLEIQRTEQGDSAMYLCASSKYGGREDTQYFGPGTRLTVL.

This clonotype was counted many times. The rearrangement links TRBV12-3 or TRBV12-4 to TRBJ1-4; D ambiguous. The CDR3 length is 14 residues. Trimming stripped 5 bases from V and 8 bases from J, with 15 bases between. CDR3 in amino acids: CASSRHRMDEKLFF. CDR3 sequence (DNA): TGTGCCAGCAGTCGCCACCGGATGGACGAAAAACTGTTTTTT.

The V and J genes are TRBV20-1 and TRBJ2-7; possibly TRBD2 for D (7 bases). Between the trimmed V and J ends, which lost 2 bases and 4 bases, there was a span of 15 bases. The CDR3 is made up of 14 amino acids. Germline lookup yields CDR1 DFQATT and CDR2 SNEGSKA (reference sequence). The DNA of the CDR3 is TGCAGTGCTAGAAGGGGGGGGGGCGGGTACGAGCAGTACTTC. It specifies CSARRGGGGYEQYF.

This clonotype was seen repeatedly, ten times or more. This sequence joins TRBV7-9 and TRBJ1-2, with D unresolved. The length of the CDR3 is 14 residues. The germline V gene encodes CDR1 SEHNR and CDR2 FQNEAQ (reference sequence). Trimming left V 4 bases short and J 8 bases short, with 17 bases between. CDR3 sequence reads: CASSSRSGFGGYTF. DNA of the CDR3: TGTGCCAGCAGCTCCCGATCGGGTTTTGGGGGCTACACCTTC.

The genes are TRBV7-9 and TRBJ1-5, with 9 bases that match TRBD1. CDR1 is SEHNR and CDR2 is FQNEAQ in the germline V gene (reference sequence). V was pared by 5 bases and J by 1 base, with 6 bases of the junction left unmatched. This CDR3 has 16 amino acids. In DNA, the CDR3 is TGTGCCAGCAGCCCCCAAGGGACAGGGAGCAATCAGCCCCAGCATTTT. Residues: CASSPQGTGSNQPQHF. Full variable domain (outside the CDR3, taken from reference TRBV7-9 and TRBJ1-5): DTGVSQNPRHKITKRGQNVTFRCDPISEHNRLYWYRQTLGQGPEFLTYFQNEAQLEKSRLLSDRFSAERPKGSFSTLEIQRTEQGDSAMYLCASSPQGTGSNQPQHFGDGTRLSIL.

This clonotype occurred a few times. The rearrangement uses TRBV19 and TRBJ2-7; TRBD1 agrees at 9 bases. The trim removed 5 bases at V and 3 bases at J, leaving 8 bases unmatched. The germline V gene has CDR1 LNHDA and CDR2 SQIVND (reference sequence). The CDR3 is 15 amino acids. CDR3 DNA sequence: TGTGCCAGTAGTCCAGGGACAGGGTCGTTCTACGAGCAGTACTTC. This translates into CASSPGTGSFYEQYF.